This TCR beta chain is from a study of shared clonotypes between healthy human individuals. Whole-study results and caveats: The study found lower generation probabilities in non-shared clonotypes than in those shared by all four donors. It was observed that approximately 5% of naive CD4 clonotypes were shared across a handful of donors. The small donor group covered limited genetic and exposure diversity. Sorted-subset sequencing was shown by rarefaction to be incomplete despite large depth.

The repertoire was sequenced with immunoSEQ multiplex PCR; TCRdb's copy has only in-frame clones and lacks some. Of more than 1,200,000 clones listed, roughly 98.5% are singletons. Germline assignment: CDR1 MDHEN and CDR2 SYDVKM. V was clipped by 7 bases and J by 0 bases; unmatched bases: 1. The CDR3 spans 14 residues. Points on this clone: What it binds is not known.

Source material: naive CD4+ T cells sorted from blood. Subset denoted: CD45RA+ positively selected. The chain recombines TRBV28 with TRBJ2-3, with TRBD2 identical over 10 bases. The sequence came from a man younger than 45 in good health. This chain's CDR3 is CASKAGGSTDTQYF. The CDR3 DNA follows: TGTGCCAGCAAAGCGGGAGGGAGCACAGATACGCAGTATTTT.